This is a list of T cell receptor beta chains from one sample in a study of blood T cell repertoires in COVID-19. Profiling relied on immunoSEQ multiplex PCR, and the TCRdb table lists in-frame clones only, not all of them. The sample has some 250,000 clones; about four fifths are singletons. Sequenced material: peripheral blood. Every receptor here comes from a man between 25 and 39 years old who had recovered from COVID-19. Each CDR3 is given with its conserved first and last residue. The order of the fields is J gene, clone size, V gene, D gene, CDR3 protein, CDR3 DNA. A D gene is named only where the DNA matches it firmly. The size entry is marked missing in some rows and otherwise reads once, few, many or a size class.

TRBJ1-1	.	TRBV4-1	.	CASSQGLHGNTEAFF	TGCGCCAGCAGCCAAGGTCTTCACGGGAACACTGAAGCTTTCTTT
TRBJ2-5	.	TRBV18	TRBD1	CASSRTGKEETQYF	TGTGCCAGCTCACGGACAGGGAAAGAAGAGACCCAGTACTTC
TRBJ2-1	few	TRBV5-1	.	CASTNGQTYNEQFF	TGCGCCAGCACCAATGGACAGACCTACAATGAGCAGTTCTTC
TRBJ2-1	.	TRBV19	TRBD1	CASTDRGLGINEQFF	TGTGCCAGTACCGACAGGGGGCTGGGTATCAATGAGCAGTTCTTC
TRBJ2-3	once	TRBV13	.	CASSLRRSGIDTQYF	TGTGCCAGCAGCTTACGCCGTTCAGGGATAGATACGCAGTATTTT
TRBJ2-3	.	TRBV7-9	TRBD2	CASSSSGGSDTQYF	TGTGCCAGCAGCTCTAGCGGGGGATCAGATACGCAGTATTTT
TRBJ1-1	.	TRBV5-1	TRBD1	CASSLGQGDYTEAFF	TGCGCCAGCAGCCTAGGACAGGGGGATTACACTGAAGCTTTCTTT
TRBJ2-5	.	TRBV5-1	.	CASSSFTRLGAGETQYF	TGCGCCAGCAGCTCGTTCACCCGACTAGGGGCGGGAGAGACCCAGTACTTC
TRBJ1-5	.	TRBV4-2	.	CASSQDWGDQPQHF	TGTGCCAGCAGCCAAGACTGGGGGGACCAGCCCCAGCATTTT
TRBJ2-6	.	TRBV19	.	CASSILLYSGANVLTF	.
TRBJ1-6	.	TRBV6-4	.	CASRPTGGDSPLHF	TGTGCCAGCAGACCCACGGGGGGCGATTCACCCCTCCACTTT
TRBJ2-3	once	TRBV6-4	TRBD2	CASSRSGATDTQYF	TGTGCCAGCAGTAGAAGCGGGGCCACAGATACGCAGTATTTT
TRBJ1-2	.	TRBV27	.	CASSSDSGLASYTF	TGTGCCAGCAGTTCGGACTCGGGACTGGCGAGCTACACCTTC
TRBJ2-5	.	TRBV7-9	.	CASSSGLKETQYF	TGTGCCAGCAGCAGCGGACTAAAAGAGACCCAGTACTTC
TRBJ2-3	.	TRBV3-1/TRBV3-2	.	CASSQDNGSSQYF	TGTGCCAGCAGCCAAGATAACGGGTCTTCGCAGTATTTT
TRBJ2-3	.	TRBV27	.	CASTRQNTQYF	TGTGCCAGCACGCGACAGAATACGCAGTATTTT
TRBJ2-1	.	TRBV4-2	TRBD2	CASSRSAAGGSYNEQFF	TGTGCCAGCAGCCGTTCGGCGGCGGGGGGCTCCTACAATGAGCAGTTCTTC
TRBJ2-3	.	TRBV11-2	.	CASSLGTGVVTDTQYF	TGTGCCAGCAGCTTAGGGACGGGGGTTGTCACAGATACGCAGTATTTT
TRBJ2-3	.	TRBV7-8	TRBD1	CASSTDRAADTQYF	TGTGCCAGCAGCACCGACAGGGCCGCAGATACGCAGTATTTT
TRBJ1-6	.	TRBV10-3	TRBD1	CAISSSGTGDSPLHF	TGTGCCATCAGCTCGTCCGGGACAGGGGATTCACCCCTCCACTTT
TRBJ2-3	.	TRBV5-6	.	CASTNSRRTDTQYF	TGTGCCAGCACAAACTCCAGGCGCACAGATACGCAGTATTTT
TRBJ1-2	.	TRBV3-1/TRBV3-2	.	CASSSPVRGYTF	TGTGCCAGCAGCTCTCCCGTCCGTGGCTACACCTTC
TRBJ2-1	once	TRBV19	.	CASQGSWRPDNEQFF	TGTGCCAGTCAGGGGTCCTGGCGACCGGACAATGAGCAGTTCTTC
TRBJ1-2	.	TRBV28	TRBD1	CASRTGGWYGYTF	TGTGCCAGCAGGACAGGGGGATGGTATGGCTACACCTTC
TRBJ1-5	.	TRBV5-5	.	CASSLDPGLQRPQHF	TGTGCCAGCAGCTTGGATCCGGGTCTCCAGCGGCCCCAGCATTTT
TRBJ2-4	.	TRBV7-8	TRBD2	CASSHRTSGGSKNIQYF	TGTGCCAGCAGCCACCGGACTAGCGGGGGTTCCAAAAACATTCAGTACTTC
TRBJ2-2	.	TRBV2	.	CAVSGTNTGELFF	TGTGCCGTATCGGGTACGAACACCGGGGAGCTGTTTTTT